The 18 T cell receptor beta chains presented below share a single source sample, sequenced in a study of cytomegalovirus exposure and HLA in healthy donors. 60 Vbeta and 13 Jbeta primers were used in PCR. Clones were sequenced by immunoSEQ multiplex PCR, and TCRdb holds only the in-frame ones, with some missing. The data show roughly 200,000 clones, with 12% seen just once and 7.5% to 10% held by the top ten. The specimen sequenced was PBMCs. These receptors came from a man aged 50 to 60 in good health and CMV-seropositive.

CDR3 nucleotide sequence: TGTGCCAGCAGTGGATCCGGGGGGCCGGGGACCGGGGAGCTGTTTTTT. Its translation is CASSGSGGPGTGELFF. The chain is built from TRBV6-6 and TRBJ2-2; perhaps TRBD2 as D (7 bases). The CDR3 totals 16 residues. Germline-derived CDR1 and CDR2 are MNHNY and SVGAGI (reference sequence). Trimming removed 5 bases from V and 5 bases from J, with 18 bases in between.

This clone appeared a few times. The V gene is TRBV6-5, the J gene TRBJ2-1; 13 bases match TRBD2. This CDR3 has 15 residues. V lost 5 bases to trimming and J lost 5 bases; unmatched junction nucleotides: 3. Germline CDR1 reads MNHEY; CDR2 reads SVGAGI. CDR3 DNA sequence: TGTGCCAGCAGTCAAGGACTAGCGGGGGACAATGAGCAGTTCTTC. The encoded protein is CASSQGLAGDNEQFF.

The sample holds a few counts of this clone. The chain recombines TRBV9 with TRBJ2-1; possible D gene TRBD1, 6 bases. Germline V lookup: CDR1 SGDLS, CDR2 YYNGEE. This CDR3 has 15 amino acids. V lost 3 bases to trimming and J lost 0 bases, with 10 bases between them. The CDR3: CASSAGTNSYNEQFF. For the CDR3, the DNA is TGTGCCAGCAGCGCCGGGACAAACTCCTACAATGAGCAGTTCTTC.

V is TRBV9 and J is TRBJ1-2; tentatively, D is TRBD1 (6 bases). Germline V gene data show CDR1 as SGDLS and CDR2 as YYNGEE. Trimming left V 2 bases short and J 3 bases short, with 14 bases between. CDR3 length equals 15 residues. The CDR3 here is CASSVPTTGYYGYTF. CDR3 coding DNA: TGTGCCAGCAGCGTTCCTACTACAGGGTACTATGGCTACACCTTC.

This clone was seen a handful of times. This chain links TRBV7-9 with TRBJ2-1; D uncertain. This CDR3 is built from 12 residues. Trimming stripped 2 bases from V and 7 bases from J, with 6 bases between. Germline CDR1 and CDR2: SEHNR and FQNEAQ (reference sequence). DNA for the CDR3: TGTGCCAGCAGCTTAACAGATAATGAGCAGTTCTTC. Translation gives CASSLTDNEQFF.

This clone showed up just a few times. The genes are TRBV27 and TRBJ1-6; TRBD1 matches 7 bases. With V trimmed by 2 bases and J by 11 bases, 0 bases remained unmatched. CDR3 size: 12 residues. The germline gives CDR1 MNHEY, CDR2 SMNVEV (reference sequence). The CDR3 DNA sequence: TGTGCCAGCAGTTTAACAGGGGCACCCCTCCACTTT. The encoded protein is CASSLTGAPLHF.

The chain recombines TRBV7-9 with TRBJ1-3; D ambiguous. The CDR3 loop spans 15 amino acids. Trimming cost V 5 bases and J 0 bases, with 11 bases left between them. CDR1 and CDR2 from the germline V gene are SEHNR and FQNEAQ (reference sequence). CDR3 amino acids: CASSKDTSSGNTIYF. CDR3 sequence (DNA): TGTGCCAGCAGCAAAGACACGAGCTCTGGAAACACCATATATTTT.

The chain couples TRBV5-6 to TRBJ2-7; a weak D match, TRBD1 (6 bases). This CDR3 contains 15 residues. The germline gives CDR1 SGHDT, CDR2 YYEEEE. V lost 4 bases to trimming and J lost 3 bases, with 17 bases between them. CDR3 DNA sequence: TGTGCCAGCAGCCCCTACAACAGGGCCTACTACGAGCAGTACGTC. Amino acid sequence: CASSPYNRAYYEQYV.

This chain joins TRBV7-9 and TRBJ2-5; 8 bases line up with TRBD1. The J segment lost 5 bases and the V segment lost 4 bases, leaving 15 bases of the junction unmatched. Germline CDR1 SEHNR, CDR2 FQNEAQ (reference sequence). The CDR3 spans 17 residues. CDR3 DNA sequence: TGTGCCAGCAGCTCCCCATCTATGGACAGGGTTTCCGAGACCCAGTACTTC. This translates into CASSSPSMDRVSETQYF.

The sample holds a few counts of this clone. The rearrangement uses TRBV30 and TRBJ1-2; TRBD1 matches at 10 bases. V gave up 4 bases and J gave up 5 bases; unmatched junction bases: 4. The CDR3 length is 13 residues. Germline V CDR1 and CDR2: GTSNPN, SVGIG (reference sequence). CDR3 region: CAWTVGQGYGYTF. The CDR3 DNA follows: TGTGCCTGGACAGTGGGACAGGGGTATGGCTACACCTTC. The entire variable domain, with the rest obtained from reference TRBV30 and TRBJ1-2, is as follows: SQTIHQWPATLVQPVGSPLSLECTVEGTSNPNLYWYRQAAGRGLQLLFYSVGIGQISSEVPQNLSASRPQDRQFILSSKKLLLSDSGFYLCAWTVGQGYGYTFGSGTRLTVV.

The CDR3 reads CASSPPHGNTIYF. The DNA for the CDR3 is TGTGCCAGCAGCCCCCCCCATGGAAACACCATATATTTT. The rearrangement joins TRBV6-5 to TRBJ1-3; D remains unclear. CDR1 is MNHEY, CDR2 SVGAGI, per germline. Deletions cut 6 bases from V and 3 bases from J, with 9 bases between. The CDR3 is made up of 13 amino acids.

Only a few counts were recorded for this clone. Other nucleotide sequences from this sample produce the same CDR3. The chain links TRBV4-2 to TRBJ2-1, with 7 nucleotides matching TRBD2. J gave up 2 bases and V 2 bases, and 6 bases lay outside the gene matches. In germline, CDR1 is LGHNA, CDR2 YNFKEQ. There are 16 residues in the CDR3. The CDR3 bases are TGTGCCAGCAGCCAACCGGGGGAGGGCCCCTACAATGAGCAGTTCTTC. It codes for CASSQPGEGPYNEQFF.

V is TRBV18 and J is TRBJ2-7, with D uncertain. V lost 3 bases, J lost 9 bases, and 15 bases lay in between. CDR1 and CDR2 from the germline V gene are KGHSH and LQKENI. This CDR3 spans 13 amino acids. For the CDR3, the DNA is TGTGCCAGCTCACCGGAGCAGCGAATGGGGCAGTACGTC. This encodes CASSPEQRMGQYV.

The J gene is TRBJ1-2, the V gene TRBV6-7; D is possibly TRBD1 (6 bases). TRBV6-7 is noted as an ORF with a role that remains uncertain. V was pared by 6 bases and J by 4 bases, with 24 bases between. The CDR3 is 17 residues long. The CDR3 sequence is CASSRKGTRGTFYGYTF. The CDR3 DNA is TGTGCCAGCAGCCGAAAAGGGACAAGGGGTACTTTCTATGGCTACACCTTC.

This clone showed up just a few times. The chain employs TRBV10-3 and TRBJ1-5; D call uncertain. Trimming pared 2 bases from V and 0 bases from J, leaving 14 bases between. The CDR3 is 17 amino acids. The V gene's germline CDR1 is ENHRY and CDR2 SYGVKD. This chain's CDR3 is CAISETPGLYSNQPQHF. The CDR3 DNA is TGTGCCATCAGTGAGACACCGGGTCTTTATAGCAATCAGCCCCAGCATTTT.

The table lists this clone with a few counts. Here the CDR3 reads CASSSRGWETQYF. CDR3 in DNA: TGTGCCAGCAGCTCCAGGGGGTGGGAGACCCAGTACTTC. The V and J genes are TRBV11-3 and TRBJ2-5; 7 nucleotides match TRBD1. This CDR3 spans 13 amino acids. Trimming removed 4 bases from V and 5 bases from J; junction bases left unmatched: 4. Germline V CDR1 and CDR2: SGHNT, YENEEA.

The V and J genes are TRBV6-6 and TRBJ1-5; possibly TRBD1 for D (5 bases). Germline CDR1 MNHNY, CDR2 SVGAGI (reference sequence). Trimming shortened V by 7 bases and J by 6 bases, and 13 bases separated the two germline ends. The CDR3 is made up of 13 amino acids. In DNA form, the CDR3 reads TGTGCCAGCAATCTGGGAGGGGTTCAGCCCCAGCATTTT. Amino acids: CASNLGGVQPQHF.

The chain uses TRBV4-2 and TRBJ1-6, with D possibly TRBD1 on 6 matching bases. Germline V CDR1 and CDR2: LGHNA, YNFKEQ. Deletions cut 3 bases from V and 10 bases from J, with 13 bases between. The CDR3 extends over 14 amino acids. CDR3 sequence (DNA): TGTGCCAGCAGCCAGGCCGGCGGGGGCTCACCCCTCCACTTT. Its translation: CASSQAGGGSPLHF.